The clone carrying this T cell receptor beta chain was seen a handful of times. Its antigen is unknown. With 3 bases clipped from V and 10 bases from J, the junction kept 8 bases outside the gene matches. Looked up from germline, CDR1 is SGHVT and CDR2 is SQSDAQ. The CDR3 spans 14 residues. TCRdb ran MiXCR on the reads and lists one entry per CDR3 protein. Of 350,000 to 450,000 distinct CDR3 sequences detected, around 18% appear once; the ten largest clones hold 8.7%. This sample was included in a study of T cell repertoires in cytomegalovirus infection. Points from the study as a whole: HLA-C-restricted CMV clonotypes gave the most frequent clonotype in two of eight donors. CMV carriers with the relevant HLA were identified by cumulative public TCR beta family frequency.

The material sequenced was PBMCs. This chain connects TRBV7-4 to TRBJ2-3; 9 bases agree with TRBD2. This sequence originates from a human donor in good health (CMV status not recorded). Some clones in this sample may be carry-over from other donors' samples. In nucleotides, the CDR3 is TGTGCCAGCAGCTTTGGACTAGCGAGATTGGCGCAGTATTTT. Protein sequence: CASSFGLARLAQYF.